Below, 26 T cell receptor beta chains from the same sample are listed, as sequenced in a study of beta chain features in type 1 diabetes. The investigators reverse transcribed all of the isolated RNA, so they sequenced expressed TCRB transcripts. Using immunoSEQ multiplex PCR, the repertoire was profiled, and TCRdb retains in-frame clones only, with some absent. In the table there are 310,000 or so clones, approximately 11% of which are singletons. Sequencing used naive CD4+ T cells from blood. The receptors shown here come from a woman aged 25 to 39 in good health.

The chain recombines TRBV7-2 with TRBJ1-5; D gene unclear. CDR1 and CDR2 (germline): SGHTA, FQGNSA. V was clipped by 1 base and J by 4 bases, with 5 bases between them. The CDR3 loop spans 13 amino acids. The CDR3 is CASSLDGNQPQHF. CDR3 nucleotide sequence: TGTGCCAGCAGCTTAGACGGTAATCAGCCCCAGCATTTT.

The chain carries TRBV18 and TRBJ2-7, with D possibly TRBD2 on 5 matching bases. Trimming shortened V by 6 bases and J by 6 bases, and 21 bases separated the two germline ends. CDR3 length equals 15 residues. CDR1 KGHSH and CDR2 LQKENI come from the germline V gene. CDR3 DNA sequence: TGTGCCAGCTCGCCATCGTCAGATATACGGGGCGAGCAGTACTTC. Residues: CASSPSSDIRGEQYF.

This clone was counted only a few times. The chain employs TRBV7-4 and TRBJ2-7, with 7 bases that match TRBD1. V dropped 3 bases and J dropped 3; count of bases not matched to a gene: 11. The CDR3 runs to 16 residues. Germline CDR1 reads SGHVT; CDR2 reads SQSDAQ. The CDR3 sequence is CASSFPGTARHYEQYF. The DNA for the CDR3 is TGTGCCAGCAGCTTCCCCGGGACAGCCAGACACTACGAGCAGTACTTC.

This chain uses TRBV10-3 with TRBJ2-1; 9 positions agree with TRBD2. Germline loops: CDR1 ENHRY, CDR2 SYGVKD. V lost 3 bases to trimming and J lost 7 bases; unmatched junction nucleotides: 7. The CDR3 has 15 amino acids. The CDR3 DNA reads as TGTGCCATCAGTGAAAGGACTAGCGCATCGAATGAGCAGTTCTTC. It specifies CAISERTSASNEQFF.

This chain connects TRBV6-5 to TRBJ2-7; 12 bases agree with TRBD1. The CDR3 has 14 residues. V gave up 4 bases and J gave up 6 bases; unmatched junction bases: 4. Germline V gene lookup returns CDR1 MNHEY and CDR2 SVGAGI. This chain's CDR3 is CASSSRDRGLEQYF. CDR3 nucleotides: TGTGCCAGCAGTTCCCGGGACAGGGGGCTCGAGCAGTACTTC.

This chain connects TRBV11-2 to TRBJ2-2, with 12 bases matching TRBD2. J gave up 5 bases and V 5 bases, and 12 bases lay outside the gene matches. CDR3 size: 18 residues. Germline loops: CDR1 SGHAT, CDR2 FQNNGV. This CDR3 is CASSRTDLAGGLTGELFF. CDR3 nucleotides: TGTGCCAGCAGCCGGACGGACCTAGCGGGAGGGCTTACCGGGGAGCTGTTTTTT.

The chain joins TRBV7-2 to TRBJ1-5; TRBD1 agrees at 7 bases. Germline V CDR1 and CDR2: SGHTA, FQGNSA. With 4 bases clipped from V and 5 bases from J, the junction kept 8 bases outside the gene matches. The CDR3 length is 15 residues. The CDR3 loop is CASSSSTGIDQPQHF. CDR3 bases: TGTGCCAGCAGCTCTTCGACAGGGATCGATCAGCCCCAGCATTTT. The whole variable domain, filled in from reference TRBV7-2 and TRBJ1-5, reads GAGVSQSPSNKVTEKGKDVELRCDPISGHTALYWYRQSLGQGLEFLIYFQGNSAPDKSGLPSDRFSAERTGGSVSTLTIQRTQQEDSAVYLCASSSSTGIDQPQHFGDGTRLSIL.

This clone was detected only a few times. The rearrangement joins TRBV7-2 to TRBJ2-7; D may be TRBD1 (5 bases). This CDR3 region has 12 residues. Trimming took 5 bases from V and 9 from J, leaving 14 bases between them. Per germline, CDR1 SGHTA and CDR2 FQGNSA. This chain's CDR3 is CASSISTERQYF. The DNA of the CDR3 is TGTGCCAGCAGCATATCGACAGAACGGCAGTACTTC.

CDR3 sequence (DNA): TGTGCCAGCTCACCACCCAGGAGGCTTCTCCAAGAGACCCAGTACTTC. It is translated as CASSPPRRLLQETQYF. The chain uses TRBV18 and TRBJ2-5; a possible D gene is TRBD2 (5 bases). Trimming left V 0 bases short and J 1 base short, with 12 bases between. CDR1 KGHSH and CDR2 LQKENI come from the germline V gene. This CDR3 has 16 amino acids. The full variable domain, its missing parts supplied by reference TRBV18 and TRBJ2-5, is NAGVMQNPRHLVRRRGQEARLRCSPMKGHSHVYWYRQLPEEGLKFMVYLQKENIIDESGMPKERFSAEFPKEGPSILRIQQVVRGDSAAYFCASSPPRRLLQETQYFGPGTRLLVL.

There are a few counts of this clone. The chain recombines TRBV7-9 with TRBJ2-1; TRBD2 might be the D (6 bases). V lost 5 bases, J lost 0 bases, and 17 bases lay in between. The CDR3 is 17 residues long. The germline CDR1 and CDR2 sequences are SEHNR and FQNEAQ (reference sequence). The CDR3 DNA is TGTGCCAGCAGCCTTAGGGTCGGGGGTGCCTCCTACAATGAGCAGTTCTTC. Translation gives CASSLRVGGASYNEQFF.

This clone turned up a few times. This chain connects TRBV30 to TRBJ2-1; TRBD2 aligns across 14 bases. Germline values: CDR1 GTSNPN, CDR2 SVGIG (reference sequence). J was trimmed by 13 bases and V by 2 bases; bases with no gene match: 10. This CDR3 has 15 residues. CDR3 amino acids: CAWSIGLAGGAHQFF. The CDR3 region has the DNA TGTGCCTGGAGTATAGGACTAGCGGGAGGAGCCCACCAGTTCTTC.

This sequence joins TRBV25-1 and TRBJ2-2; D is unresolved. Germline loops: CDR1 MGHDK, CDR2 SYGVNS. This CDR3 is 15 amino acids long. V was trimmed by 4 bases and J by 0 bases, leaving 9 bases between them. CDR3 residues: CASSGLEPNTGELFF. In DNA, the CDR3 is TGTGCCAGCAGTGGACTCGAACCGAACACCGGGGAGCTGTTTTTT.

The chain carries TRBV29-1 and TRBJ2-1; 8 nucleotides agree with TRBD2. The CDR3 has 14 residues. CDR1 is SQVTM, CDR2 ANQGSEA, per germline. V shed 2 bases, J shed 2 bases, and the junction held 2 bases outside the gene matches. CDR3 amino acids: CSVEYGGAYNEQFF. The CDR3 DNA is TGCAGCGTTGAATACGGGGGGGCCTACAATGAGCAGTTCTTC.

This chain joins TRBV4-2 and TRBJ2-7; 9 bases map to TRBD2. J was trimmed by 0 bases and V by 0 bases; bases with no gene match: 9. This CDR3 has 18 amino acids. Germline CDR1 LGHNA, CDR2 YNFKEQ. CDR3 sequence (DNA): TGTGCCAGCAGCCAAGATGGCCGCCGTAGCGGGAGCTCCTACGAGCAGTACTTC. Amino acids: CASSQDGRRSGSSYEQYF.

This clone was seen more than once but under ten times. The chain has TRBV7-2 and TRBJ2-3; 9 nucleotides match TRBD2. CDR1 and CDR2 from the germline V gene are SGHTA and FQGNSA. V was clipped by 1 base and J by 5 bases; unmatched bases: 7. The CDR3 has 16 amino acids. CDR3 residues: CASSLVGGRVGDTQYF. CDR3 coding DNA: TGTGCCAGCAGCTTAGTGGGCGGGAGGGTTGGAGATACGCAGTATTTT.

The J gene is TRBJ2-2, the V gene TRBV7-2; possible D gene TRBD2, 6 bases. The CDR3 sequence is 16 residues long. With 4 bases removed from V and 2 bases from J, the gap between germline ends came to 14 bases. CDR1 is SGHTA, CDR2 FQGNSA, per germline. The chain's CDR3 is CASSYPPGLNTGELFF. The CDR3 nucleotides read TGTGCCAGCAGCTACCCACCGGGACTTAACACCGGGGAGCTGTTTTTT.

This chain joins TRBV29-1 and TRBJ2-7, with 11 bases matching TRBD1. Germline CDR1 SQVTM, CDR2 ANQGSEA. V lost 0 bases and J lost 3; bases outside the gene matches: 4. CDR3 length equals 15 residues. The CDR3: CSVEEGTGGYYEQYF. The CDR3 DNA reads as TGCAGCGTTGAAGAGGGGACAGGGGGTTACTACGAGCAGTACTTC.

The J gene is TRBJ2-7, the V gene TRBV30; D gene unclear. The germline V gene has CDR1 GTSNPN and CDR2 SVGIG (reference sequence). This CDR3 contains 14 residues. Trimming pared 5 bases from V and 3 bases from J, leaving 17 bases between. CDR3 coding DNA: TGTGCCTGGGCGCAAAATCCTCGTCTCTACGAGCAGTACTTC. It specifies CAWAQNPRLYEQYF.

The CDR3 reads CASSPGGGYTGELFF. CDR3 coding DNA: TGTGCCAGCAGCCCAGGCGGGGGGTACACCGGGGAGCTGTTTTTT. The chain couples TRBV7-2 to TRBJ2-2, with 8 bases identical to TRBD2. The CDR3 runs to 15 residues. V was pared by 5 bases and J by 3 bases, with 5 bases of the junction left unmatched. Looked up from germline, CDR1 is SGHTA and CDR2 is FQGNSA.

This clone was detected only a few times. V gene TRBV2 combines with J gene TRBJ2-3, with D unresolved. The CDR3 totals 14 residues. Looked up from germline, CDR1 is SNHLY and CDR2 is FYNNEI. Trimming shortened V by 5 bases and J by 5 bases, and 14 bases separated the two germline ends. In nucleotides, the CDR3 is TGTGCCAGCAGTCCAACGCAAACTTTAGATACGCAGTATTTT. Translating gives CASSPTQTLDTQYF.

This clone has only a few counts. This sequence joins TRBV6-5 and TRBJ2-5; no definite D call. Germline-derived CDR1 and CDR2 are MNHEY and SVGAGI. This CDR3 is 14 amino acids long. V lost 2 bases and J lost 7, with 14 bases in between. As DNA, the CDR3 is TGTGCCAGCAGTTACGAGGAATCCTTCGGGACCCAGTACTTC. Its translation is CASSYEESFGTQYF.

This clone has a handful of counts. V usage is TRBV7-9 and J usage is TRBJ1-3; no clear D. Germline V gene sequence: CDR1 SEHNR, CDR2 FQNEAQ (reference sequence). Trimming took off 1 base at V and 4 bases at J, with 11 bases between the two ends. The CDR3 loop spans 15 amino acids. The CDR3 nucleotides are TGTGCCAGCAGCTTAGGTGGATCGCGGGGAAACACCATATATTTT. Its protein is CASSLGGSRGNTIYF.

The rearrangement links TRBV23-1 to TRBJ2-5; the D is unclear. TRBV23-1 is marked as an open reading frame, function uncertain. The CDR3 totals 15 residues. V lost 1 base to trimming and J lost 0 bases, with 9 bases between them. CDR3 region: CASSQCDGDQETQYF. The CDR3 nucleotides are TGCGCCAGCAGTCAATGCGACGGAGACCAAGAGACCCAGTACTTC.

The chain joins TRBV6-5 to TRBJ1-1, with D unclear. The CDR3 totals 16 residues. V was cut by 0 bases and J by 0 bases, with 11 bases left in between. The germline V gene has CDR1 MNHEY and CDR2 SVGAGI. The chain's CDR3 is CASSYSSTLMNTEAFF. The CDR3 bases are TGTGCCAGCAGTTACTCGTCGACACTCATGAACACTGAAGCTTTCTTT.

This clone was detected only a few times. V is TRBV29-1 and J is TRBJ2-2; 7 nucleotides align to TRBD1. The CDR3 loop spans 13 amino acids. Germline assignment: CDR1 SQVTM and CDR2 ANQGSEA. The CDR3 protein is CTLATGDTGELFF. For the CDR3, the DNA is TGCACCCTGGCCACAGGGGACACCGGGGAGCTGTTTTTT.

This CDR3 is CASSQPSGVDTQYF. The DNA of the CDR3 is TGTGCCAGCTCACAGCCCTCAGGGGTAGATACGCAGTATTTT. The genes are TRBV18 and TRBJ2-3; a weak D match, TRBD1 (6 bases). V was trimmed by 4 bases and J by 5 bases, leaving 13 bases between them. Germline V CDR1 and CDR2: KGHSH, LQKENI. This CDR3 comprises 14 residues.